The sequence of this T cell receptor (beta chain) was determined in a study of T cell responses to AZD1222 COVID-19 vaccine (dated by TCRdb to the early 2020s). With respect to the entire study: A total of approximately 250 trial participants underwent TCR sequencing, of whom 200 to 220 had received two doses of AZD1222 and around 25 had received two doses of the MenACWY control vaccine. Trial participants were enrolled by age into subgroups of 18-55, 56-69 and 70-plus years, and about 150, 27 and 61 TCR-sequenced participants, respectively, were included in these subgroups. On the study overall, not on this receptor specifically: Vaccine-associated CD4 TCRs spanned the whole spike protein, with dominant responses in regions 160-218 and 743-854. Conclusions about previously exposed vaccinees are limited because only six or seven AZD1222 recipients were SARS-CoV-2 seropositive at baseline. Most participants were white British and females outnumbered males, and the authors suggested that clonal diversity may have been underestimated. The 56-69-year group was small, and its depth increase did not reach significance, likely because of low power. No day 14 peak-response samples were available, so repertoires were characterized only after the peak T cell response. After two AZD1222 doses, both the breadth and the depth of spike-specific TCRs were significantly higher than at day 0 and than in MenACWY recipients. Reportedly, almost half of the unique spike-specific TCRs recognized epitopes lying outside the regions that are mutated in the B.1.351 and B.1.1.7 variants.

The CDR3 regions of human TCRbeta chains were analyzed by immunosequencing. In the source study's methods: Repertoire TCRs were matched against a reference library of SARS-CoV-2-specific TCRs generated with the MIRA antigen-specificity platform. Breadth was defined as the fraction of unique TCRs that were SARS-CoV-2-associated, and depth was defined as the fraction of total T cells that were SARS-CoV-2-associated. Using the MIRA data, every spike-specific TCR was mapped to the spike region that the TCR reacted to and assigned to either a CD4 or a CD8 class. Log10-transformed breadth and depth values were compared by one-way ANOVA with Sidak's multiple comparisons tests. TCRdb retrieved this table from immuneACCESS and kept in-frame rearrangements only. Not all clones are present; in checked studies, unresolved V genes account for under half, and no reason is known for the remainder. That table gives V, J and clone size, and the DNA gave D and trimming. The sample table contains 150,000 to 200,000 clones; only one count was recorded for approximately 91% of them. The ten largest clones take up approximately 1.7% of the sample.

The V end loses 0 bases and the J end loses 3 bases, and a stretch of 5 bases separates them. The CDR3, cysteine through phenylalanine, is 14 amino acids long. CDR3 DNA only is kept here, 42 bases in frame from base 1. From a lookup of the germline V gene, CDR1 and CDR2 are SGHTA and FQGNSA. On this clone: The antigen it recognizes is unknown. Base-call qualities are not available, and no considerably larger clone is one nucleotide away.

The time point label here, explained by the study, means: about 28 days (+/-7) after the second vaccine dose. AZD1222 recipients given second doses at about 4 weeks or at about 12 weeks were pooled, since spike-specific TCR depth and breadth were not found to differ between the two schedules. Samples from vaccinated people were obtained from the UK trials COV001 and COV002, which included a single-blind randomized controlled phase 2/3 trial of AZD1222 (ChAdOx1 nCoV-19) in healthy adults. Trial participant PBMC samples were collected at day 0 and day 28 after the second dose for TCRbeta chain sequencing.

The rearranged segments are TRBV7-2 and TRBJ1-4, and the D gene may be TRBD1, 5 bases matching. Here the sequenced sample was peripheral blood, taken 28 days after the second AZD1222 dose. The receptor was isolated from an adult who received the AZD1222 COVID-19 vaccine. The bases are TGTGCCAGCAGCTTAGCAGGGGCTAATGAAAAACTGTTTTTT. Its amino acids are CASSLAGANEKLFF.